This entry concerns a single T cell receptor beta chain. The data are from a study of blood T cell repertoires in COVID-19. Overall study context: The study drew acute and convalescent COVID-19 samples from the United States, Italy and Spain.

The assay was immunoSEQ multiplex PCR, and TCRdb's table has in-frame clones only and misses some. The data contain some 70,000 clones, 70% to 90% of them singletons. Sequenced material: peripheral blood. This TCR was recovered from a woman in her fifties or sixties with acute or convalescent COVID-19.

CDR3 amino acids: CASSTDRVGGYTF. The CDR3 nucleotides read TGTGCCAGTAGTACGGACAGGGTAGGAGGCTACACCTTC. The chain is built from TRBV19 and TRBJ1-2, with 8 bases lining up with TRBD1. The CDR3 is made up of 13 amino acids. The J segment lost 8 bases and the V segment lost 4 bases, leaving 6 bases of the junction unmatched. The germline CDR1 and CDR2 sequences are LNHDA and SQIVND (reference sequence).